What follows are 9 T cell receptor beta chains derived from one specimen sequenced in a study of human T cells and chemical hapten exposure. A single record per CDR3 protein comes from TCRdb applying MiXCR to the RACE reads. The table lists about 81,000 distinct CDR3 sequences, approximately 8% of them singletons, with 1.5% to 1.7% in the top ten. Stated time point: patch test 1, 2 weeks after DPC sensitization. Treatment reported: therapeutic diphenylcyclopropenone sensitization with weekly scalp DPC. The starting material was whole blood, obtained in connection with sensitization to the hapten diphenylcyclopropenone (DPC). The receptors were sampled from a woman in her twenties or thirties with alopecia areata. Some clones in this sample may be carry-over from other donors' samples.

In its sample, this clonotype was seen many times. The rearrangement uses TRBV3-1 and TRBJ2-3, with D hard to call. The CDR3 is 13 residues long. Germline V gene data show CDR1 as LGHDT and CDR2 as YNNKEL (reference sequence). The V gene lost 2 bases and the J gene lost 2 bases, with 5 bases spanning the gap. Here the CDR3 DNA reads TGTGCCAGCAGCCAACTCACCACAGATACGCAGTATTTT. Translated, it gives CASSQLTTDTQYF.

This clonotype has a handful of counts. This chain uses TRBV11-3 with TRBJ2-1; the D gene is possibly TRBD2 (5 bases). The CDR3 extends over 13 amino acids. Germline CDR1 reads SGHNT; CDR2 reads YENEEA. Trimming shortened V by 5 bases and J by 4 bases, and 9 bases separated the two germline ends. The CDR3 DNA reads TGTGCCAGCAGCCAAAGCGGTTACAATGAGCAGTTCTTC. Amino acids: CASSQSGYNEQFF.

There are many counts of this clonotype. V usage is TRBV7-9 and J usage is TRBJ1-4, with D perhaps TRBD1 (6 bases). V gave up 7 bases and J gave up 5 bases, with 8 bases separating them. The CDR3 runs to 12 residues. CDR1 and CDR2 (germline): SEHNR, FQNEAQ (reference sequence). The CDR3 DNA follows: TGTGCCAGCACGAGGGGGAATGAAAAACTGTTTTTT. Protein product: CASTRGNEKLFF.

This clonotype has at least ten counts. V is TRBV20-1 and J is TRBJ2-1; the D is unclear. CDR1 and CDR2 (germline): DFQATT, SNEGSKA (reference sequence). V gave up 0 bases and J gave up 4 bases, with 16 bases separating them. The CDR3 is made up of 16 amino acids. DNA for the CDR3: TGCAGTGCTAGAGACTCCACCGCAGAAAAATACAATGAGCAGTTCTTC. Translation gives CSARDSTAEKYNEQFF.

The chain links TRBV6-4 to TRBJ2-2; tentatively, D is TRBD2 (5 bases). V shed 2 bases and J shed 6 bases, with 19 bases lying between them. CDR1 is MRHNA and CDR2 is SNTAGT in the germline V gene. CDR3 size: 17 residues. As DNA, the CDR3 is TGTGCCAGCAGTGACATTGAGGGTGGCACTGCCTCCGGGGAGCTGTTTTTT. Encoded protein: CASSDIEGGTASGELFF.

This clonotype showed up many times. This rearrangement joins TRBV14 to TRBJ2-3; the match to TRBD2 covers 13 bases. The germline V gene has CDR1 SGHDN and CDR2 FVKESK. With V trimmed by 4 bases and J by 5 bases, 9 bases remained unmatched. The CDR3 length is 17 residues. CDR3 sequence: CASSPLWTSGGGDTQYF. DNA for the CDR3: TGTGCCAGCAGCCCCCTATGGACTAGCGGGGGAGGAGATACGCAGTATTTT.

Of note for this clonotype: A single base separates this from a much larger clone, so it may be a read error. CDR3 bases: TGCGCCAGCAGCCACACGAACACAGATACGCAGTATTTT. This encodes CASSHTNTDTQYF. The rearrangement joins TRBV4-1 to TRBJ2-3; D is ambiguous. The CDR3 has 13 amino acids. Trimming stripped 3 bases from V and 2 bases from J, with 6 bases between. Germline V gene data show CDR1 as MGHRA and CDR2 as YSYEKL.

In its sample, this clonotype was seen many times. V and J are TRBV9 and TRBJ2-4, with a possible D match to TRBD1 (5 bases). The germline CDR1 and CDR2 sequences are SGDLS and YYNGEE. This CDR3 has 15 amino acids. V dropped 4 bases and J dropped 2 bases, with 13 bases sitting between them. CDR3 nucleotide sequence: TGTGCCAGCAGCCCACGTCCAGGGACCAAAAACATTCAGTACTTC. Translated, it gives CASSPRPGTKNIQYF.

In this sample, this clonotype turned up many times. The chain has TRBV3-1 and TRBJ1-6; D perhaps matches TRBD1 (6 bases). Germline-derived CDR1 and CDR2 are LGHDT and YNNKEL (reference sequence). The CDR3 length is 15 residues. V gave up 4 bases and J gave up 10 bases, with 17 bases separating them. This CDR3 reads CASSPGGGPRSPLHF. The CDR3, as DNA: TGTGCCAGCAGCCCCGGTGGGGGGCCAAGATCACCCCTCCACTTT.